This T cell receptor (beta chain) derives from a study of cytomegalovirus exposure and HLA in healthy donors. A word on this clone: Its antigen is not identified.

Some clones are missing from TCRdb's copy, which holds only in-frame ones; the method was immunoSEQ multiplex PCR. The sample consists of over 120,000 clones, roughly 87% of them appearing once. The V and J ends lost 5 bases and 6 bases, in that order; junction bases with no gene match: 8. The V gene's germline CDR1 is SGDLS and CDR2 YYNGEE. This CDR3 has 15 residues. Findings and caveats of the study: Most TCR sequences proved rare, with some public TCRs found in many donors. That first-cohort TCR clusters tended to co-occur in the roughly 130 validation repertoires was found in a later analysis.

The chain couples TRBV9 to TRBJ2-2; 9 bases line up with TRBD2. Sequences were obtained from PBMCs. The TCR comes from a man aged 18 to 30 in good health and CMV-seropositive. This chain's CDR3 is CASRQIAGEAGELFF. DNA for the CDR3: TGTGCCAGCAGGCAAATAGCGGGAGAAGCCGGGGAGCTGTTTTTT.